The clone carrying this TCR beta chain was observed a handful of times. What it binds is unknown. This record comes from a study of T cell repertoires in cytomegalovirus infection. Using its own MiXCR run on the reads, TCRdb lists one record per CDR3 protein. The table includes approximately 76,000 distinct CDR3 sequences, about 24% detected once. The CDR3 contains 17 residues. Per the germline V gene, CDR1 is MDHEN and CDR2 is SYDVKM. The ends lost 6 bases at V and 4 bases at J; junction bases unmatched: 14. Sequenced here: CD8+ T cells from cultured PBMCs, sampled from culture after CMV antigen stimulation. V is TRBV28 and J is TRBJ1-3, with 8 bases identical to TRBD1. The receptor's source is a human donor in good health (CMV status not recorded). Some clones in this sample may be carry-over from other donors' samples. The CDR3 loop is CASRHPGQGLTGNTIYF. CDR3 bases: TGTGCCAGCAGACACCCTGGACAGGGTCTTACCGGAAACACCATATATTTT.